Sequencing of this TCR beta chain was carried out in a study of early T cells in non-severe SARS-CoV-2 infection (dated by TCRdb to the early 2020s). About the study as a whole: Because TCR sequencing was done on bulk RNA from unsorted whole blood, the alpha and beta chains could not be paired.

This clonotype was observed many times. What antigen it recognizes has not been identified. Within one base of it there is no much larger clone, and no base qualities were kept. At the junction V is shortened by 6 bases and J by 8 bases; bases outside the gene matches: 7. Including the terminal cysteine and phenylalanine, the CDR3 comprises 12 residues. Only the CDR3 part of the read is kept: 36 bases, read in frame from the first base. CDR1 SGHRS and CDR2 YFSETQ are derived from the germline V gene. Receptors were amplified or captured by 5' RACE. The sequencer was a NextSeq 500. In the TCR library protocol, unique molecular identifiers were attached to individual cDNA molecules to correct for PCR bias and sequencing error. TCR alpha and beta chains were both sequenced, and the abundances of alpha and beta sequences in each sample were closely correlated with each other. From the authors' description of their analysis: Decombinator V4 was used to perform V gene, J gene and CDR3 annotation of TCR sequences. TCRs were defined as expanded if a significant change between any two time points was detected under a Poisson model with p below 0.0001. TCR abundances were normalised to the total number of TCRs sequenced in each sample and reported as counts per million. TRAV1-2 paired with TRAJ12, TRAJ20 or TRAJ33 defined MAIT TCRs, while TRAV10 paired with TRAJ18 defined iNKT TCRs. VDJdb, accessed 1 November 2021, was searched for CMV, EBV and SARS-CoV-2 annotated TCRs, with TCRs annotated for multiple antigens excluded. TCRdb itself trimmed the public reads at Q25 with fastp, ran MiXCR and retained productive beta chains. Every entry covers one CDR3 protein and lists the most common genes and DNA from its rows. The V and J calls were not made by the authors but by TCRdb's processing. The sample table shows some 77,000 distinct CDR3 sequences, and 4.5% to 6% are seen once. Jointly, the top ten make up 7.3% of the sample.

On the study overall, not on this receptor specifically: VDJdb matching was skewed toward anti-spike CD8 responses and likely underestimated virus-specific expansions, missing private and CD4 specificities.

The study was a case-control design nested within a healthcare worker cohort in London, UK, with weekly nasopharyngeal swab PCR tests and blood sampling. Healthcare workers were recruited during the week of the UK lockdown, between 23 and 31 March 2020, and followed weekly for up to roughly 16 weeks. This receptor was obtained from an adult who was a healthcare worker with PCR-confirmed SARS-CoV-2 infection or an uninfected control (not recorded which). The chain couples TRBV5-1 to TRBJ1-2, and 7 bases in between align with TRBD1. Sample: whole blood, taken at baseline. The DNA sequence is as follows: TGCGCCAGCACATCGGGACAGCACGGCTACACCTTC. Translated, it reads CASTSGQHGYTF.